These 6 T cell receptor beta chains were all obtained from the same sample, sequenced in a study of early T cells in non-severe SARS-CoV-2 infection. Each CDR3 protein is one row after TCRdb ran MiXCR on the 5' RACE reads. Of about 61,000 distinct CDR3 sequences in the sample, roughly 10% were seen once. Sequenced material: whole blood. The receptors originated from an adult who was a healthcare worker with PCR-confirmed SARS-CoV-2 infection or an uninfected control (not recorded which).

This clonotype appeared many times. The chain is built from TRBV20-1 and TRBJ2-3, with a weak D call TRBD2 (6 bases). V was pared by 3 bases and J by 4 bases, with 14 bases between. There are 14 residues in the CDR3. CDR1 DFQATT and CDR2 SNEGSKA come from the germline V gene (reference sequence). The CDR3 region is CSASPLAFSDTQYF. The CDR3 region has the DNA TGCAGTGCTAGTCCCCTAGCGTTTTCAGATACGCAGTATTTT.

The CDR3 loop reads CASSQVDQNTEAFF. The CDR3 DNA follows: TGCGCCAGCAGCCAAGTCGATCAGAACACTGAAGCTTTCTTT. The V call is TRBV4-1, the J call TRBJ1-1; D is ambiguous. Germline-derived CDR1 and CDR2 are MGHRA and YSYEKL. The CDR3 extends over 14 amino acids. V was trimmed by 1 base and J by 1 base, leaving 7 bases between them.

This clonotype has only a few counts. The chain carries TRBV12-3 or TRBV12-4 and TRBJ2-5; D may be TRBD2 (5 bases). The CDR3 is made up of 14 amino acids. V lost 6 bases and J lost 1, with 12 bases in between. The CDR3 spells CASSPGGSQETQYF. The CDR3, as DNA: TGTGCCAGCAGCCCCGGAGGAAGCCAAGAGACCCAGTACTTC.

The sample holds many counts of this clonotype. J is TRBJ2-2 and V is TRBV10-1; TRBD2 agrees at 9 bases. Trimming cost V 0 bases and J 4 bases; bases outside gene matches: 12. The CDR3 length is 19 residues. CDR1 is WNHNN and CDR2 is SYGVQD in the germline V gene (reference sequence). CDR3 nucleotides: TGCGCCAGCAGTGAGTCGTTTCTAGAGCGGGGGGCCACCACCGGGGAGCTGTTTTTT. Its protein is CASSESFLERGATTGELFF.

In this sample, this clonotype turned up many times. The CDR3 reads CASSLSGGQEKLFF. The DNA of the CDR3 is TGTGCCAGCAGCTTATCAGGGGGCCAAGAAAAACTGTTTTTT. The chain couples TRBV11-2 to TRBJ1-4; 8 bases map to TRBD1. V trimming: 2 bases; J trimming: 8 bases; junction bases outside the gene matches: 4. The CDR3 covers 14 residues. Germline loops: CDR1 SGHAT, CDR2 FQNNGV.

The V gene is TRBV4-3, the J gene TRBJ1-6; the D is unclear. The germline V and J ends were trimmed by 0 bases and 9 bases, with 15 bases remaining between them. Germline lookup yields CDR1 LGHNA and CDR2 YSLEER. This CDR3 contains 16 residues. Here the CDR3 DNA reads TGCGCCAGCAGCCAAGATTGGGCGGGTGTTGGTTCACCCCTCCACTTT. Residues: CASSQDWAGVGSPLHF.